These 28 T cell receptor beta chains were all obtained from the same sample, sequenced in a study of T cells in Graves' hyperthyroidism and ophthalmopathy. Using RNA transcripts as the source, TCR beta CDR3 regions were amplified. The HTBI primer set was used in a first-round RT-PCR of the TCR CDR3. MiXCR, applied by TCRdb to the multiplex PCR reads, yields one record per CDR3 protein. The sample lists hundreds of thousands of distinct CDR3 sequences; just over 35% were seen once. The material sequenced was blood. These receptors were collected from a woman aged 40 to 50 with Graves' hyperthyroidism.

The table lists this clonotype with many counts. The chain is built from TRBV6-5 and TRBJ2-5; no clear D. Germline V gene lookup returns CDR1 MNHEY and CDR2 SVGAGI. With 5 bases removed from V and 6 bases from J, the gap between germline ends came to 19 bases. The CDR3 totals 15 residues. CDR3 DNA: TGTGCCAGCAGTGGCACCGGCTGGGCGCGAAAGACCCAGTACTTC. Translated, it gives CASSGTGWARKTQYF.

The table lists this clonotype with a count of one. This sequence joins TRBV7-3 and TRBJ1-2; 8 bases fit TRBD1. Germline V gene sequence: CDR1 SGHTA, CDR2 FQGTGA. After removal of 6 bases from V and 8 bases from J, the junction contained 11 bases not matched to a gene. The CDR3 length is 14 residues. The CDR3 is CASSRGRGREGYTF. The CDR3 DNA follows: TGTGCCAGCAGTAGGGGCAGGGGGCGTGAAGGCTACACCTTC.

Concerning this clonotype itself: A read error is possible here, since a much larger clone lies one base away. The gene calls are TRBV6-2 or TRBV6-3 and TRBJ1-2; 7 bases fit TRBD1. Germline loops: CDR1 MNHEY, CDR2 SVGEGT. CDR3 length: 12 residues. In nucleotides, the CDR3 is TGTACCAGCCGCCGGGACAGCACGGTCTACACCTTC. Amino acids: CTSRRDSTVYTF.

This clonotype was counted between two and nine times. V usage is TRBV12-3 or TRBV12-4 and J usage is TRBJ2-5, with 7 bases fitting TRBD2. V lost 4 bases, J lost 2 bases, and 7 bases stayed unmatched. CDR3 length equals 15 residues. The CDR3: CASSYSISGQETQYF. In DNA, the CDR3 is TGTGCCAGCAGTTACTCGATTAGCGGGCAAGAGACCCAGTACTTC.

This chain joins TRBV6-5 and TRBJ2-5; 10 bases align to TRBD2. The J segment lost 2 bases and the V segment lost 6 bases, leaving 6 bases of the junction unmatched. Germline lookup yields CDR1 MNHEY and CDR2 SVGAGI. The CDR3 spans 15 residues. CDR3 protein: CASRSGLAVQETQYF. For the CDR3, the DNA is TGTGCCAGCAGGTCAGGACTAGCGGTACAAGAGACCCAGTACTTC.

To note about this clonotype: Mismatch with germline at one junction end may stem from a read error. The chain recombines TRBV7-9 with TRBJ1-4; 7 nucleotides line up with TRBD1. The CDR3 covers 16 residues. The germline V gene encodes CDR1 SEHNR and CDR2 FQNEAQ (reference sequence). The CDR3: CASSQFQGATNEKLFF. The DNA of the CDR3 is TGCGCCAGCAGCCAATTTCAGGGGGCAACTAATGAAAAACTGTTTTTT. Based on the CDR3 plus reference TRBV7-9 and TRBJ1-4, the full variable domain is DTGVSQNPRHKITKRGQNVTFRCDPISEHNRLYWYRQTLGQGPEFLTYFQNEAQLEKSRLLSDRFSAERPKGSFSTLEIQRTEQGDSAMYLCASSQFQGATNEKLFFGSGTQLSVL.

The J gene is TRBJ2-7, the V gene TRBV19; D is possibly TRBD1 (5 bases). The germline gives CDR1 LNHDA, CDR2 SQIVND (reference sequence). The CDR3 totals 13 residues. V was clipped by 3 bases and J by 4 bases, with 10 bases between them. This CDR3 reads CASSIGREYEQYF. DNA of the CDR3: TGTGCCAGTAGTATCGGCAGGGAATACGAGCAGTACTTC.

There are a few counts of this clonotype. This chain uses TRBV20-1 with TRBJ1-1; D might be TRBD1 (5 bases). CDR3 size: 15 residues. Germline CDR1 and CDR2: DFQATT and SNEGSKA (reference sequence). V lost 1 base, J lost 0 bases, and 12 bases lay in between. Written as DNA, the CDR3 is TGCAGTGCTAGAGTTGGGGGAGAAATGAACACTGAAGCTTTCTTT. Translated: CSARVGGEMNTEAFF.

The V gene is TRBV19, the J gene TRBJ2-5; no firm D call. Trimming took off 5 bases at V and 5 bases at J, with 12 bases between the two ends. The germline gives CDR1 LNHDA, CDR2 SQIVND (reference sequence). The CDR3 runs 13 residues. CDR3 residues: CASSGKFRETQYF. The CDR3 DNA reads TGTGCCAGTAGTGGAAAGTTCCGGGAGACCCAGTACTTC.

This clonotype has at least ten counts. This chain's CDR3 is CSVPGGTSYEQYF. The CDR3, as DNA: TGCAGTGTTCCCGGGGGAACTTCCTACGAGCAGTACTTC. This chain joins TRBV20-1 and TRBJ2-7; weak D call: TRBD2 (6 bases). Trimming removed 7 bases from V and 1 base from J, with 14 bases in between. This CDR3 is 13 amino acids long. Germline CDR1 reads DFQATT; CDR2 reads SNEGSKA (reference sequence).

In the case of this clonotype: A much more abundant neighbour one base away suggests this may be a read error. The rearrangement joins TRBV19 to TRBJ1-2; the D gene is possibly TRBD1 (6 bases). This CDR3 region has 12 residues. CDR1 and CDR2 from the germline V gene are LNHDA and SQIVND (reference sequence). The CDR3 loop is CATLDPSGGSTF. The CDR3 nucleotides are TGTGCCACCTTAGACCCTTCCGGGGGCTCCACCTTC.

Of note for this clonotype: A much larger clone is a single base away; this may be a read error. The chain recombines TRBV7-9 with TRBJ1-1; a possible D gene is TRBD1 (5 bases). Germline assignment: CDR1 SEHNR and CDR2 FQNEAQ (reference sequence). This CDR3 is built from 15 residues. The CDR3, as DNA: TGTGCCAGCAGCTCCCGACGGGGCCCGAACACTGAAGCTTCCTTT. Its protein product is CASSSRRGPNTEASF.

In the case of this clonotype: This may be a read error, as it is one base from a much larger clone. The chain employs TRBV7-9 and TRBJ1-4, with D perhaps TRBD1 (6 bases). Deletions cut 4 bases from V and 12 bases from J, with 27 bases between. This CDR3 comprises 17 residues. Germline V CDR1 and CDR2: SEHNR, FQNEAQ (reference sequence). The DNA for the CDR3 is TGTGCCAGCAGCTCAAAGTACAACAGGGCGGTTTATCCGGAACTGTTTTTT. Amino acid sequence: CASSSKYNRAVYPELFF.

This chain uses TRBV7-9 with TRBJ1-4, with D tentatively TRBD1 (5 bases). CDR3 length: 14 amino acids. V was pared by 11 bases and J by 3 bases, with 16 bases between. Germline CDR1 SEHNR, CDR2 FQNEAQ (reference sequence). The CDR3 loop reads CAGTKGPANEKLFF. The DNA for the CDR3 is TGTGCCGGGACGAAGGGACCGGCTAATGAAAAACTGTTTTTT.

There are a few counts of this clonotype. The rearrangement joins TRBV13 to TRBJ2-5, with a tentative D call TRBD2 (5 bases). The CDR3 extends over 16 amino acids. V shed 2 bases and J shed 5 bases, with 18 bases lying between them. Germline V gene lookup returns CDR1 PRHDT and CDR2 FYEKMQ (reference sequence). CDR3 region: CASSLYGSGPRETQYF. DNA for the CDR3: TGTGCCAGCAGCTTATATGGGAGCGGACCGAGGGAGACCCAGTACTTC.

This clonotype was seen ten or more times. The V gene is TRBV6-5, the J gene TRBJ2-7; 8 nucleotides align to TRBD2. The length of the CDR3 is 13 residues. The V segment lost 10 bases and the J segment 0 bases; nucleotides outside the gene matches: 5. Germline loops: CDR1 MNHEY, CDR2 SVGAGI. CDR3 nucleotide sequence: TGTGCCACCGGTCGGGGGGGCTCCTACGAGCAGTACTTC. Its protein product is CATGRGGSYEQYF.

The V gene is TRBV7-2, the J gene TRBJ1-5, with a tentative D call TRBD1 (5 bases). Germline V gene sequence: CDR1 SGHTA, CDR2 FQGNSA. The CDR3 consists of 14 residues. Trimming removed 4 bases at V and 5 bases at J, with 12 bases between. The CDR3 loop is CASSSAGLHQPQHF. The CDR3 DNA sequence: TGTGCCAGCAGCTCGGCAGGGTTACATCAGCCCCAGCATTTT.

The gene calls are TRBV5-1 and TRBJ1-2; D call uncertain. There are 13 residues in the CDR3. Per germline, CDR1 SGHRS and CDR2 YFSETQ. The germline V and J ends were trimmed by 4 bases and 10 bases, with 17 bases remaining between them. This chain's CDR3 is CASSNGRSNDYTF. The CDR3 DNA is TGCGCCAGCAGCAACGGACGGAGTAATGACTACACCTTC.

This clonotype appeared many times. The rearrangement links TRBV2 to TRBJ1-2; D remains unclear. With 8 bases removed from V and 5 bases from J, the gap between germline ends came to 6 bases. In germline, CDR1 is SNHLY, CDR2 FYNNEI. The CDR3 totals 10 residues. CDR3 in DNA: TGTGCCAGCCAGAGGTATGGCTACACCTTC. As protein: CASQRYGYTF.

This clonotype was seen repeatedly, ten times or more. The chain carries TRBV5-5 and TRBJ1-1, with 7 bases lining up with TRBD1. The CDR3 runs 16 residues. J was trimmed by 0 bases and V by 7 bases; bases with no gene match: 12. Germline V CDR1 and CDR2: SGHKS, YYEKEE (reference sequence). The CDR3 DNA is TGTGCCAGCTGGCCGGGACTCGGGACAGTGAACACTGAAGCTTTCTTT. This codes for CASWPGLGTVNTEAFF.

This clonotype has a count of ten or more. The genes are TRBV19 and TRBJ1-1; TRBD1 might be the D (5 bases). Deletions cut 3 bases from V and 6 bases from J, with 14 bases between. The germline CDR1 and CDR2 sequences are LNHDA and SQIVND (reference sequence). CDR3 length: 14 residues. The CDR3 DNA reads TGTGCCAGTAGTATCGCCCCGGGACTGGCTGAAGCTTTCTTT. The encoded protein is CASSIAPGLAEAFF.

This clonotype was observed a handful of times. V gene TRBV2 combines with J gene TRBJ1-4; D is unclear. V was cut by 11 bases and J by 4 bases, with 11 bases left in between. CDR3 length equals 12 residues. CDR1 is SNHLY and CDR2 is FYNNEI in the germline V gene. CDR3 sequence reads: CASGYVNEKLFF. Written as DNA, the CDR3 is TGTGCCTCGGGCTACGTTAATGAAAAACTGTTTTTT.

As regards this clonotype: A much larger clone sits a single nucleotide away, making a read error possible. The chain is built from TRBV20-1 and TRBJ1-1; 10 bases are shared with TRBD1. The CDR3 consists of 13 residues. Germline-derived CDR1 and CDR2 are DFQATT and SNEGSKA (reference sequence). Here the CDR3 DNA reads TGCGGTGCTAGAAAGGACAGGGGGACTGAAGCTTTCTTT. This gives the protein CGARKDRGTEAFF.

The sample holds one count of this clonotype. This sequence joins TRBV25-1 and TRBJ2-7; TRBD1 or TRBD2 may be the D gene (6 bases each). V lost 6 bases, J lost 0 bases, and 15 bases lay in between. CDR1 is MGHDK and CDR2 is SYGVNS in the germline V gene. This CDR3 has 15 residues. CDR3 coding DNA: TGTGCCAGCAGCCCCGCGGGGACATACTCCTACGAGCAGTACTTC. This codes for CASSPAGTYSYEQYF.

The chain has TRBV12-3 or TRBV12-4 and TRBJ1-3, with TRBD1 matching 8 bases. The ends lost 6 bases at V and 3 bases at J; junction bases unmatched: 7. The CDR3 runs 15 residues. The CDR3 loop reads CASRSGGARGNTIYF. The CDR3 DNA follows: TGTGCCAGCAGGTCAGGGGGCGCGCGTGGAAACACCATATATTTT.

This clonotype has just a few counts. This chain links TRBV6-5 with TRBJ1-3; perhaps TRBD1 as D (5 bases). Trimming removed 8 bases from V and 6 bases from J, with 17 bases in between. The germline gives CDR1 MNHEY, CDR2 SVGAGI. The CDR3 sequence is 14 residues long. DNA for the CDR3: TGTGCCAGCGGTCCGGGACGCGTTAAAAACACCATATATTTT. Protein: CASGPGRVKNTIYF.

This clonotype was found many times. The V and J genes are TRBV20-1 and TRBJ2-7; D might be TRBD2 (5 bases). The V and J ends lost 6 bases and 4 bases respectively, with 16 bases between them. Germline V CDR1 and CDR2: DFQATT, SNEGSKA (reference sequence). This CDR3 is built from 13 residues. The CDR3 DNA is TGCAGTGCCGGCGGGCTCCGCGGGTACGAGCAGTACTTC. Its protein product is CSAGGLRGYEQYF.

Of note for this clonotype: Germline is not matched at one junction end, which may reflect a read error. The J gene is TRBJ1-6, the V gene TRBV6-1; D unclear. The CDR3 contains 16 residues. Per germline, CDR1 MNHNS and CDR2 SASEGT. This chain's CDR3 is CASSEASSSDNSPLHF. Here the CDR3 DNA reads TGTGCCAGCAGTGAAGCCTCAAGCTCCGATAATTCACCCCTCCACTTT.